This T cell receptor beta chain was identified in a study of identical twins. TCRdb itself ran the 5' RACE reads through MiXCR, one entry per CDR3 protein. The sample carries approximately 590,000 distinct CDR3 sequences, 7.5% to 10% recorded once. This clonotype was seen more than once but under ten times. The CDR3 sequence is 15 residues long. The trim removed 0 bases at V and 7 bases at J, leaving 1 base unmatched. CDR1 and CDR2 (germline): DFQATT, SNEGSKA (reference sequence). These same data were also listed under a study on yellow fever vaccine responses in identical twins.

Sample: PBMCs. The chain links TRBV20-1 to TRBJ2-1; 15 bases are a match to TRBD2. The sequence was collected from a woman aged 18-30 years in good health. CDR3 residues: CSAREGLAGGNEQFF. The DNA of the CDR3 is TGCAGTGCTAGAGAAGGACTAGCGGGAGGGAATGAGCAGTTCTTC.